This TCR beta chain was recorded in a study of Graves' ophthalmopathy and Graves' hyperthyroidism (dated by TCRdb to the late 2010s). Some background on the complete study: Hyperthyroidism was defined as stable when no progression to ophthalmopathy occurred within 18 months of follow-up. An independent validation cohort was composed of approximately 18 hyperthyroidism patients and around 16 patients who later progressed from hyperthyroidism to ophthalmopathy. To explore V-J signatures that separate ophthalmopathy from hyperthyroidism, a discovery set of about a hundred patients was enrolled, consisting of more than 40 with ophthalmopathy and roughly 57 with stable hyperthyroidism. In total, 135 blood samples were TCR-sequenced: around 42 ophthalmopathy, under 80 hyperthyroidism and roughly 17 hyperthyroidism-to-ophthalmopathy patients. Following sampling, methimazole starting at 30 mg daily was administered to hyperthyroidism patients, and high-dose intravenous methylprednisolone was administered to ophthalmopathy patients. In five or six hyperthyroidism patients, T-cell repertoires of thyroid tissue and blood were compared. The study used signatures of the TCR beta repertoire to tell Graves' ophthalmopathy apart from Graves' hyperthyroidism and to predict which patients would progress to ophthalmopathy.

The CDR3, cysteine through phenylalanine, is 16 amino acids long. Of the read, only the CDR3 DNA is kept; its 48 bases are in frame from base 1. CDR1 and CDR2, per the germline V gene, are MGHRA and YSYEKL. V is cut by 6 bases and J by 0 bases, and the space between the germline ends is 15 bases. TCR beta CDR3 regions were amplified from RNA transcripts for repertoire sequencing. A first-round RT-PCR used HTBI primers with the Qiagen OneStep RT-PCR kit, followed by a second-round multiplex PCR, size selection and purification. Libraries were sequenced on an Illumina HiSeq2000 using paired-end 100 bp reads. The authors processed their data as follows. SOAPnuke was used to process the reads, removing any read that contained adapters or uncalled bases, had a mean Phred below 15, or lacked an exact match to the constant primer or identifier. High-quality paired reads were merged with COPE v1.2.5. Each unique nucleotide sequence was treated as a clonotype, and MiTCR v1.1 was used to align the clonotypes to the IMGT TRB V, D and J references. The analysis was limited to V-J combinations with a frequency above 0.0001, which together covered roughly 99% of repertoires. For each V-J combination, a TCR clonal expansion and chaos score was defined as F50 clonal expansion divided by the chaos observed in the TCRdist matrix. Welch's t-statistics and random forest were used to narrow the features down to about a dozen V-J combinations, which were then fed into a naive Bayes classifier. The similarity between thyroid and blood repertoires was quantified using the Morisita-Horn index. TCRdb trimmed the raw reads at Q25, called clones with MiXCR and kept productive beta chains. Entries are consolidated by CDR3 protein sequence, retaining the most common genes and DNA. These V and J calls rely on TCRdb rather than the paper's analysis. This sample gives over a million distinct CDR3 sequences in total; roughly 35% of them show up just once. The biggest ten clones account for approximately 10% of the sample.

Hyperthyroidism patients were newly diagnosed, with disease duration under 2 months, and aged 18 to 65 years. Anyone with other autoimmune diseases, uncontrolled infections, pregnancy or lactation was excluded from the study. Diagnosis relied on clinical symptoms, serum thyroxine, TRAb, thyroid ultrasound and orbital computed tomography. Trizol reagent was used to extract the total RNA, and its quality was then checked on an Agilent 2100 Bioanalyzer. In regard to this clonotype: Its antigen is currently not known. One base away there is no much larger clone; base qualities are not given.

On the study overall, not on this receptor specifically: In validation, the model predicted ophthalmopathy progression with 70.59% sensitivity and around 72% specificity; more than ten predicted patients were CT-confirmed with GO in a median of about 6.2 months. Most of the expanded thyroid clonotypes with a frequency above 0.001 were also detected in blood, and it was suggested that the thyroid immune response may be reflected by blood repertoires. The 13-signature model separated ophthalmopathy from stable hyperthyroidism with approximately 90% sensitivity and about 81% specificity in cross-validation, and 80%/75% in the test set. Sample size was not statistically predetermined, and group allocation was not concealed from the investigators.

The V gene is TRBV4-1 and the J gene is TRBJ1-5; 6 matching bases give a weak D call of TRBD1. The source is an adult man with Graves' hyperthyroidism. Material: peripheral blood or thyroid tissue (not recorded which). The CDR3 here reads CASSHITGNSNQPQHF. The bases are TGCGCCAGCAGTCATATCACAGGGAATAGCAATCAGCCCCAGCATTTT.